The present T cell receptor beta chain was sequenced within a study of Ad26.COV2.S vaccination and SARS-CoV-2 variants. Study-level information: Enrolled in COV1001, the donor was in the Ad26.COV2.S trial arm, which received the vaccine.

Note on this clone: Its antigen is unknown.

Regarding treatment: some 20 received Ad26.COV2.S at low or high dose, single or two shots; about 5 received placebo; per-sample allocation not given. Day 63 after the first vaccine or placebo injection was the time point for sampling. Cohort 1b enrolled adults aged 18-55 years in Boston. Germline V gene data show CDR1 as KGHDR and CDR2 as SFDVKD. CDR3 length: 13 residues. V was clipped by 3 bases and J by 2 bases, with 7 bases between them. Study-level points and caveats: There was reportedly substantial breadth in spike-specific CD8+ and CD4+ T cell responses after vaccination. Analyses of TCR breadth and depth may have underestimated total T cell responses.

Profiled with immunoSEQ multiplex PCR; TCRdb holds only in-frame clones, not every one. This table has 300,000 to 400,000 clones, approximately 85% appearing once. The receptor was isolated from a person aged 18-65 years who received the Ad26.COV2.S COVID-19 vaccine or a placebo. Material: peripheral blood, obtained in a trial of Ad26.COV2.S vaccine versus placebo. J is TRBJ2-7 and V is TRBV24-1; no clear D. CDR3 sequence: CATSDPIAYEQYF. The DNA for the CDR3 is TGTGCCACCAGTGATCCCATCGCCTACGAGCAGTACTTC.